The 11 T cell receptor beta chains listed next were all sequenced from one sample in a study of T-cell memory formation after mild COVID-19. TCRdb re-called the 5' RACE reads with MiXCR, one entry per CDR3 protein. The sample lists 400,000 to 450,000 distinct CDR3 sequences; roughly 18% were seen once. Input material: PBMCs or a T cell subset sorted from them (not recorded which). Receptors originate from a young man who had mild COVID-19 (a few samples of this study predate the infection). Cell type and time point are not known.

This clonotype was counted between two and nine times. The rearrangement links TRBV2 to TRBJ2-2; the D is unclear. Germline CDR1 SNHLY, CDR2 FYNNEI. V shed 8 bases and J shed 2 bases, with 12 bases lying between them. CDR3 length equals 14 residues. The CDR3 region is CASGQSINTGELFF. In DNA, the CDR3 is TGTGCCAGCGGCCAGAGTATCAACACCGGGGAGCTGTTTTTT. Filled out from reference TRBV2 and TRBJ2-2, the complete variable domain reads EPEVTQTPSHQVTQMGQEVILRCVPISNHLYFYWYRQILGQKVEFLVSFYNNEISEKSEIFDDQFSVERPDGSNFTLKIRSTKLEDSAMYFCASGQSINTGELFFGEGSRLTVL.

This chain links TRBV18 with TRBJ2-3; 7 nucleotides match TRBD1. The V gene end was trimmed by 2 bases and the J gene end by 4 bases; junction bases not matched to a gene: 3. The V gene's germline CDR1 is KGHSH and CDR2 LQKENI. The CDR3 runs to 14 residues. The CDR3 region is CASSPEGAADTQYF. CDR3 nucleotide sequence: TGTGCCAGCTCACCAGAGGGGGCTGCAGATACGCAGTATTTT.

The V and J genes are TRBV5-1 and TRBJ1-3; D is unclear. CDR1 is SGHRS and CDR2 is YFSETQ in the germline V gene. This CDR3 spans 15 amino acids. V lost 0 bases to trimming and J lost 3 bases, with 10 bases between them. CDR3 bases: TGCGCCAGCAGCTTGGTGGGGATACTTGGAAACACCATATATTTT. Translated: CASSLVGILGNTIYF. Full variable domain (remainder filled in from reference TRBV5-1 and TRBJ1-3): KAGVTQTPRYLIKTRGQQVTLSCSPISGHRSVSWYQQTPGQGLQFLFEYFSETQRNKGNFPGRFSGRQFSNSRSEMNVSTLELGDSALYLCASSLVGILGNTIYFGEGSWLTVV.

This clonotype was seen only a few times. This sequence joins TRBV3-1 and TRBJ1-5; D unresolved. Trimming pared 1 base from V and 5 bases from J, leaving 9 bases between. Germline-derived CDR1 and CDR2 are LGHDT and YNNKEL (reference sequence). There are 14 residues in the CDR3. The CDR3 DNA sequence: TGTGCCAGCAGCCAAGGGGTAGTTTATCAGCCCCAGCATTTT. This translates into CASSQGVVYQPQHF.

In this sample, this clonotype turned up a few times. V usage is TRBV6-5 and J usage is TRBJ2-3; possible D gene TRBD2, 6 bases. Germline V lookup: CDR1 MNHEY, CDR2 SVGAGI. Trimming removed 2 bases from V and 2 bases from J, with 11 bases in between. CDR3 size: 15 residues. CDR3 nucleotide sequence: TGTGCCAGCAGTTACGGGCGGGGTCACACAGATACGCAGTATTTT. Amino acid sequence: CASSYGRGHTDTQYF.

This clonotype has only a few counts. This chain uses TRBV4-3 with TRBJ1-4; 9 bases are a match to TRBD1. Trimming removed 6 bases from V and 7 bases from J; junction bases left unmatched: 15. CDR1 LGHNA and CDR2 YSLEER come from the germline V gene. CDR3 length: 17 residues. CDR3 residues: CASSPGQGMVVGEKLFF. The CDR3 DNA reads as TGCGCCAGCAGTCCGGGACAGGGAATGGTGGTCGGTGAAAAACTGTTTTTT.

This clonotype was seen only a few times. The rearrangement links TRBV29-1 to TRBJ1-2, with a weak D call TRBD1 (6 bases). Germline loops: CDR1 SQVTM, CDR2 ANQGSEA. V dropped 4 bases and J dropped 4 bases, with 25 bases sitting between them. The CDR3 totals 17 residues. The CDR3 DNA is TGCAGCGTTGTCGGTCAGGGCAGGGGCCCCCTTCGCTATGGCTACACCTTC. Translated: CSVVGQGRGPLRYGYTF.

The sample holds many counts of this clonotype. The CDR3 DNA follows: TGTGCCAGTAGCACCGGGGGGCAAGAGACCCAGTACTTC. Its protein product is CASSTGGQETQYF. The chain combines TRBV28 with TRBJ2-5, with 7 positions matching TRBD2. The length of the CDR3 is 13 residues. Germline values: CDR1 MDHEN, CDR2 SYDVKM. V lost 9 bases and J lost 2; bases outside the gene matches: 6.

The chain employs TRBV9 and TRBJ2-5, with 14 bases that match TRBD2. Germline assignment: CDR1 SGDLS and CDR2 YYNGEE. The J segment lost 5 bases and the V segment lost 3 bases, leaving 6 bases of the junction unmatched. The CDR3 loop spans 16 amino acids. The CDR3 sequence is CASSATSGGAEETQYF. Here the CDR3 DNA reads TGTGCCAGCAGCGCGACTAGCGGGGGGGCTGAGGAGACCCAGTACTTC.

CDR3 protein: CASSLTPDHNEQFF. CDR3 nucleotides: TGTGCCAGCAGCTTAACCCCGGACCACAATGAGCAGTTCTTC. This chain connects TRBV11-2 to TRBJ2-1; unclear D gene. Germline V gene sequence: CDR1 SGHAT, CDR2 FQNNGV. This CDR3 has 14 amino acids. V lost 2 bases and J 5 bases, leaving 10 bases between the germline ends.

The chain uses TRBV7-2 and TRBJ2-1, with TRBD1 matching over 8 bases. This CDR3 is built from 16 residues. The germline CDR1 and CDR2 sequences are SGHTA and FQGNSA. V was clipped by 1 base and J by 2 bases; unmatched bases: 4. DNA of the CDR3: TGTGCCAGCAGCTTAGAGGGCAGGGGGCCCTACAATGAGCAGTTCTTC. Protein product: CASSLEGRGPYNEQFF.